This TCR beta chain was obtained from a study of blood T cell repertoires in COVID-19. The ends were cut back, 2 bases at V and 5 bases at J, with 6 bases in the middle. The CDR3 is 13 residues long. The germline V gene has CDR1 MDHEN and CDR2 SYDVKM. Generated by immunoSEQ multiplex PCR, the TCRdb table keeps only in-frame clones and is missing some. The top ten clones hold about 13% of a sample with roughly 200,000 clones, 70% to 80% of them seen once. This clonotype was obtained from a man in his fifties who had recovered from COVID-19. The chain combines TRBV28 with TRBJ2-2; TRBD1 is a possible D gene (6 bases). The sequenced sample was peripheral blood. The CDR3 loop is CASSLQGTGELFF. Written as DNA, the CDR3 is TGTGCCAGCAGTTTACAGGGGACCGGGGAGCTGTTTTTT.